The present TCR beta chain was sequenced within a study of blood T cell repertoires in COVID-19. Study-wide background: Sites across the United States, Italy and Spain contributed samples from acute and convalescent COVID-19. The cDNA or gDNA used as material had been derived from T cells, B-cell-depleted T cells, or PBMCs.

Methods used by the authors: Amplification of reference gene primers provided the estimated nucleated cell counts. TCRdb keeps only in-frame clones here, not all; method: immunoSEQ multiplex PCR. V and J calls and clone size are given by that table; D and trimming were obtained from the DNA. Of tens of thousands of clones listed, around nine tenths are singletons. The V gene's germline CDR1 is SGHNT and CDR2 YYREEE (reference sequence). The CDR3 sequence is 16 residues long. Trimming took 5 bases from V and 1 from J; bases not matched to a gene: 4. The source is a man aged 65 to 79 with active or convalescent COVID-19. This chain uses TRBV5-4 with TRBJ2-1; TRBD2 matches at 12 bases. Sequenced material: peripheral blood. The CDR3 protein is CASRRTSGASYNEQFF. The CDR3 bases are TGTGCCAGCAGACGGACTAGCGGGGCATCCTACAATGAGCAGTTCTTC.